Listed here is a single TCR beta chain. Which antigen it targets is not known. No much larger clonotype is one base removed from it; base qualities were not supplied. One collaborating source in Seattle enrolled patients during active infection and followed them longitudinally through the course of disease. Collaborating institutions collected whole blood in K2EDTA tubes following their own protocols. For TCRbeta analysis, collaborators shipped samples as frozen whole blood, isolated PBMCs, or DNA extracted from either of those sample types. TCRbeta CDR3 regions were amplified from genomic DNA by means of the immunoSEQ Assay, a bias-controlled multiplex PCR. The study's processing was this. The number of nucleated cells in each sample was estimated by amplification of reference gene primers within the assay. Sequence reads were collapsed and filtered to measure the absolute abundance of every unique TCRbeta CDR3 rearrangement. For each sample, productive Simpson clonality was calculated as the square root of Simpson's diversity index across productive rearrangements. Sourced from immuneACCESS, this table was stored by TCRdb with only in-frame sequences that have V and J called. A share of the clones is absent; for the studies checked, an unresolved V gene accounts for under half, and the remainder has no known explanation. Clonal size and the V and J genes are those of that table, whereas D and trimming came from the DNA. Here the sample has some 300,000 clones; around nine tenths occur a single time. Around 13% of the sample goes to the ten largest clones.

CDR1 and CDR2, looked up from the germline V gene, are SGHRS and YFSETQ. The V end loses 4 bases and the J end loses 6 bases, and a stretch of 10 bases separates them. The CDR3 goes from the cysteine to the phenylalanine over 13 residues. Just the 39-base CDR3 DNA is kept, in frame starting at base 1. This entry belongs to a study of blood T cell repertoires in COVID-19 (TCRdb year 2020). In the study overall: Samples from collaborators originated in the United States, Italy and Spain and spanned both the acute and convalescent phases of COVID-19. The prospective study material was composed of cDNA or gDNA derived from T cells, B-cell-depleted T cells, or PBMCs. Subjects who had been exposed to COVID-19, were actively infected with it, or had recovered from it provided the deeply sampled blood TCRbeta repertoires that made up the dataset. A freely available public database, intended as a resource for researchers studying the immune response to SARS-CoV-2, is where the repertoires were released. The samples were drawn from the first 160 participants of the ongoing ImmuneRACE study and from over 950 subjects provided by 6 global collaborators. A de-identified subject ID, COVID-19 status, age in years and sex were almost always included in the sample metadata. Where HLA class I and class II types were available, the types were taken from metadata supplied by the sample provider, not from assay-based typing. Findings and caveats that apply to the study as a whole: The quantity of clinical and demographic metadata differed by source and by participant and was supplied without curation.

The sequencing input was peripheral blood. This TCR derives from a woman aged 70-85 years with COVID-19, enrolled during active disease. The chain uses TRBV5-1 and TRBJ1-4; no D gene call is confident. The CDR3 amino acid sequence is: CASSPRRDEKLFF. The base sequence is TGCGCCAGCAGCCCCAGGCGAGATGAAAAACTGTTTTTT.